This T cell receptor beta chain emerged from a study of shared clonotypes between healthy human individuals. Whole-study context: Donors consisted of two women and a few men between 18 and 49.

Naive CD8 populations comprised CD45RO-negative cells positively selected for CCR7, excluding terminally differentiated effector memory CD45RA+ cells. Donors, healthy HIV-negative adults, lacked recent acute infections or vaccinations. Samples underwent the assay at deep level. Assay: immunoSEQ multiplex PCR; the TCRdb copy retains only in-frame clones and omits some. In the table there are about 2,200,000 clones, approximately 94% of which are singletons. Sequencing was done on a sample of naive CD8+ T cells from PBMCs. The receptor was derived from a man aged 18 to 29 in good health. Some clones in this sample may be carry-over from other donors' samples.

CDR3 residues: CASSERDGTYNEQFF. The DNA for the CDR3 is TGTGCCAGCAGTGAGCGGGACGGTACCTACAATGAGCAGTTCTTC. This rearrangement joins TRBV2 to TRBJ2-1; the D gene is possibly TRBD2 (6 bases). CDR1 is SNHLY and CDR2 is FYNNEI in the germline V gene. This CDR3 has 15 residues. Trimming stripped 3 bases from V and 2 bases from J, with 11 bases between.